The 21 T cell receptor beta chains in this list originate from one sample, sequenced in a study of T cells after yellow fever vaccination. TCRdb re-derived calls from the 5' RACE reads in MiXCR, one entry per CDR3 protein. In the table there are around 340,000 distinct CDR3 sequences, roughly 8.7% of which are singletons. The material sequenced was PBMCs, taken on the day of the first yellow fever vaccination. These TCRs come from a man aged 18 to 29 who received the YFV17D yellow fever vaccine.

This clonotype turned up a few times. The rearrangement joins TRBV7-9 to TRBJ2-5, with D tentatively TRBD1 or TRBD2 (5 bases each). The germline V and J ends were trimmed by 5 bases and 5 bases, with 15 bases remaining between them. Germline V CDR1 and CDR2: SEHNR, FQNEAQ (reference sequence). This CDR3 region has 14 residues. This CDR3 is CASSLTRGWETQYF. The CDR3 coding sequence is TGTGCCAGCAGCCTCACCCGGGGCTGGGAGACCCAGTACTTC.

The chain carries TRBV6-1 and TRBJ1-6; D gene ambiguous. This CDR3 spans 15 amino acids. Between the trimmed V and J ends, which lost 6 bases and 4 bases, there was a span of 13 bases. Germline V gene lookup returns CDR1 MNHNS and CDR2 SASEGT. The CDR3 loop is CASRPGKSYNSPLHF. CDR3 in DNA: TGTGCCAGCAGACCCGGGAAGTCTTATAATTCACCCCTCCACTTT.

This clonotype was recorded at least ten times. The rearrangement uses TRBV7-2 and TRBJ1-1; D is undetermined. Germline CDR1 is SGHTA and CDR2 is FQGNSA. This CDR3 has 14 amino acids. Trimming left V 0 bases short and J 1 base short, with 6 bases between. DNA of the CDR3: TGTGCCAGCAGCTTAGCTCGGTGGAACACTGAAGCTTTCTTT. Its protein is CASSLARWNTEAFF. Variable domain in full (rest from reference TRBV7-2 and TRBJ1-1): GAGVSQSPSNKVTEKGKDVELRCDPISGHTALYWYRQSLGQGLEFLIYFQGNSAPDKSGLPSDRFSAERTGGSVSTLTIQRTQQEDSAVYLCASSLARWNTEAFFGQGTRLTVV.

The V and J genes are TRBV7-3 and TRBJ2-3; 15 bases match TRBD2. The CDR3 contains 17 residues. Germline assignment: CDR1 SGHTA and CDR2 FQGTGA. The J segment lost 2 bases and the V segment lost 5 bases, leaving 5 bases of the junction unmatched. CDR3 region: CASSQGTSGGYTDTQYF. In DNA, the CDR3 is TGTGCCAGCAGCCAGGGGACTAGCGGGGGGTACACAGATACGCAGTATTTT.

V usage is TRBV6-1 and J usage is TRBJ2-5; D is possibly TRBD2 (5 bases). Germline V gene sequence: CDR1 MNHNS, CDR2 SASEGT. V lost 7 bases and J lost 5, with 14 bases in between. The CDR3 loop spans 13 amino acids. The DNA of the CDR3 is TGTGCCAGCAACGACCCACGGGGTGAGACCCAGTACTTC. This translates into CASNDPRGETQYF.

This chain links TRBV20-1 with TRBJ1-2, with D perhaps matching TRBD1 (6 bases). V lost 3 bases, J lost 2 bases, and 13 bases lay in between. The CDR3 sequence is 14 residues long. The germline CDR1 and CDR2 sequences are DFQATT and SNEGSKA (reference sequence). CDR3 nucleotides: TGCAGTGCTAGTGCAGGGGAGAAGAACTATGGCTACACCTTC. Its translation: CSASAGEKNYGYTF.

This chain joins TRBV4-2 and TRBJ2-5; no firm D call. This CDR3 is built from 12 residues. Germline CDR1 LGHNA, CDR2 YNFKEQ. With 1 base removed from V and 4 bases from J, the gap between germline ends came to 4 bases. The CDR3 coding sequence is TGTGCCAGCAGCCAAGGTATAGAGACCCAGTACTTC. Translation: CASSQGIETQYF.

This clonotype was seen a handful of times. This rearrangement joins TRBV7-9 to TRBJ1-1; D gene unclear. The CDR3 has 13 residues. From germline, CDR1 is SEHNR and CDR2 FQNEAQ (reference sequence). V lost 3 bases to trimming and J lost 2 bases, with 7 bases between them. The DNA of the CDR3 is TGTGCCAGCAGCTTCTTGGATAACACTGAAGCTTTCTTT. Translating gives CASSFLDNTEAFF.

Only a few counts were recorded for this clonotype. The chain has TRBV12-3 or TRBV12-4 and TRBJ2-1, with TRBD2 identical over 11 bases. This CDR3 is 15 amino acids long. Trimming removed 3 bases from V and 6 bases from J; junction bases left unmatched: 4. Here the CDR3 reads CASSFRLAGGNEQFF. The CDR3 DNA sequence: TGTGCCAGCAGTTTCCGGCTAGCGGGGGGCAATGAGCAGTTCTTC.

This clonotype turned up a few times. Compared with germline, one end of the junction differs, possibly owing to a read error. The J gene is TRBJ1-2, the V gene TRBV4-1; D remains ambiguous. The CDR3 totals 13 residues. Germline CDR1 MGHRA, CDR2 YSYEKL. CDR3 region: CASNQNGGNGYTF. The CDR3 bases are TGCGCCAGCAACCAAAATGGAGGGAACGGCTACACCTTC.

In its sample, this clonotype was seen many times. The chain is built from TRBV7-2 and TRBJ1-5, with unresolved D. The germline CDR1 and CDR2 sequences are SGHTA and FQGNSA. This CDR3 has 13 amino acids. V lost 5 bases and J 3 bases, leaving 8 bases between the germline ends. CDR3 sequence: CASSTYLNQPQHF. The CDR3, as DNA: TGTGCCAGCAGCACTTACCTCAATCAGCCCCAGCATTTT.

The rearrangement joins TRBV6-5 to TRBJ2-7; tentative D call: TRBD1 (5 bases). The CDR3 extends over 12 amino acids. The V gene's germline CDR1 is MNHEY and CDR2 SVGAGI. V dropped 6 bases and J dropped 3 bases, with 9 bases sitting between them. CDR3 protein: CASRGHCYEQYV. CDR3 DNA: TGTGCCAGCAGAGGACACTGCTACGAGCAGTACGTC.

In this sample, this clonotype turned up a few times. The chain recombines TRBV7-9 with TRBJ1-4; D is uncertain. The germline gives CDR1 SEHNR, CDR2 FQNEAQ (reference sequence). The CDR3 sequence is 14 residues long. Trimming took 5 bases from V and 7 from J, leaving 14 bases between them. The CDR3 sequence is CASSLHGEGEKLFF. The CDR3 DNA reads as TGTGCCAGCAGCCTTCATGGGGAGGGTGAAAAACTGTTTTTT.

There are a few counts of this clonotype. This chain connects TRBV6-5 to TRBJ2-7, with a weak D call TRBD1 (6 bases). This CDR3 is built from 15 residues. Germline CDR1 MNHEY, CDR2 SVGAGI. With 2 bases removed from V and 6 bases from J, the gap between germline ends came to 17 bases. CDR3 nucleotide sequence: TGTGCCAGCAGTTACCAGGCAGGGGTTCACCCCGAGCAGTACTTC. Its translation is CASSYQAGVHPEQYF.

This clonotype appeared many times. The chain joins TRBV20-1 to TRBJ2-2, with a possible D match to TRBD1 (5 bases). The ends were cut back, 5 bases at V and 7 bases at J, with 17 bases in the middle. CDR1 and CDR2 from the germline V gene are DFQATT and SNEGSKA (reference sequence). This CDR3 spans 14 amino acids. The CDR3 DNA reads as TGCAGTGCTTCACGCAGGGCGGTTGTCGGGGAGCTGTTTTTT. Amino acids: CSASRRAVVGELFF.

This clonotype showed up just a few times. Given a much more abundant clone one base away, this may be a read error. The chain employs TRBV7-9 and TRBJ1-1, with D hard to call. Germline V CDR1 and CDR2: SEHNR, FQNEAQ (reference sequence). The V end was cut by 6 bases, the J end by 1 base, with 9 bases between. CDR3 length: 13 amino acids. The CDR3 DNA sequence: TGTGCCAGCAGATTCTCAGGGAACACTGAAGCTTTCTTT. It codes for CASRFSGNTEAFF.

The CDR3 loop reads CAIRDQGKTHSYNEQFF. CDR3 nucleotides: TGTGCCATCAGGGACCAGGGGAAAACTCACTCCTACAATGAGCAGTTCTTC. The V and J genes are TRBV10-3 and TRBJ2-1; D possibly corresponds to TRBD1 (6 bases). Trimming pared 6 bases from V and 0 bases from J, leaving 18 bases between. Germline CDR1 and CDR2: ENHRY and SYGVKD. This CDR3 is 17 amino acids long.

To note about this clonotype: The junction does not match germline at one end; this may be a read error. CDR3 amino acids: CASSNSRTGFNIQYF. As DNA, the CDR3 is TGTGCCAGCAGTAACTCCCGGACAGGGTTTAACATTCAGTACTTC. The V gene is TRBV6-2 or TRBV6-3, the J gene TRBJ2-4; TRBD1 matches 8 bases. Germline CDR1 MNHEY, CDR2 SVGEGT. This CDR3 contains 15 residues.

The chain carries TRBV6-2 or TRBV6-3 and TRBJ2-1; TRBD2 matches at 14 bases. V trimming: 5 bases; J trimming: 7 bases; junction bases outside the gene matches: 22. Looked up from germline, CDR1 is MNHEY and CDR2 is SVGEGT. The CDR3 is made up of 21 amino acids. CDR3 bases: TGTGCCAGCAGTCGCCCTACTCTAGGGACTAGCGGGGGTCGAATCGATAATGAGCAGTTCTTC. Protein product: CASSRPTLGTSGGRIDNEQFF.

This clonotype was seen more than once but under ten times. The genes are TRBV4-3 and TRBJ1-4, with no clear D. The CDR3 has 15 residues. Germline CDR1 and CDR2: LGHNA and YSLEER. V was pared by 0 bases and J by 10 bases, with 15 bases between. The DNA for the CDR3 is TGCGCCAGCAGCCAAGAGGGAGCACGGTGGGCAAAACTGTTTTTT. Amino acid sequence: CASSQEGARWAKLFF.

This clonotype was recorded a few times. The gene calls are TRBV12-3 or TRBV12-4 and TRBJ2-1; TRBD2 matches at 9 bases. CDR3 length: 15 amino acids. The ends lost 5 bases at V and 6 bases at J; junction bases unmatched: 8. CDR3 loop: CASSPSGLAVNEQFF. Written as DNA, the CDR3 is TGTGCCAGCAGTCCCTCGGGACTAGCTGTCAATGAGCAGTTCTTC.